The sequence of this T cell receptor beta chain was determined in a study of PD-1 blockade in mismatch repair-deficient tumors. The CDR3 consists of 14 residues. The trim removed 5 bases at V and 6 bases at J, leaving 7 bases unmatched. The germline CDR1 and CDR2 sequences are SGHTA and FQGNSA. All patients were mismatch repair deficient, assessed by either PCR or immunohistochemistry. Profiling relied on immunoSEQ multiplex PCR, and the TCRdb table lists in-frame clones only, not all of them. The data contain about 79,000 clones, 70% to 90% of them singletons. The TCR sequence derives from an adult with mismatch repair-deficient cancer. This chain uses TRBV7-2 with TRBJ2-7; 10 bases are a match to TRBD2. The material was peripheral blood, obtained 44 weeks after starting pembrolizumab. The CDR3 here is CASSLQREGVEQYF. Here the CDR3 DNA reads TGTGCCAGCAGCCTTCAGCGGGAGGGAGTCGAGCAGTACTTC.